This paragraph reports one TCR beta chain. Each participant's cohort was designated according to participant-reported clinical history. CDR1 and CDR2 (germline): MNHEY, SMNVEV (reference sequence). Trimming took 5 bases from V and 5 from J, leaving 16 bases between them. The CDR3 covers 14 residues. The record originates from a study of blood T cell repertoires in COVID-19. Study-level background: From the United States, Italy and Spain came samples of acute and convalescent COVID-19.

How the authors handled the data: Estimation of nucleated cell counts was performed using reference gene primer amplification. Repertoires were generated with immunoSEQ multiplex PCR, while TCRdb's copy carries only in-frame clones and drops some. The V and J calls and clone size were taken over from that table, and D and trimming were inferred from the DNA. The data contain 300,000 to 350,000 clones, about 86% of them seen just once; the ten biggest clones take up approximately 4%. The sequence was collected from a woman aged 40-49 years with acute COVID-19. Specimen: PBMCs or T cells enriched from blood (not recorded which). V is TRBV27 and J is TRBJ2-7, with D perhaps TRBD2 (7 bases). The CDR3 protein is CASSPAGGPNEQYF. CDR3 nucleotide sequence: TGTGCCAGCAGTCCCGCCGGGGGGCCGAACGAGCAGTACTTC.